This entry is about one T cell receptor beta chain. Its antigen is undetermined. The entry originates in a study of graft-versus-host responses after intestinal transplantation. Study-wide context: Uniformly, recipients were administered anti-thymocyte globulin induction with subsequent tacrolimus and steroids for three to four years.

The CDR3 length is 16 residues. Looked up from germline, CDR1 is KGHSH and CDR2 is LQKENI. V shed 3 bases and J shed 1 base, with 15 bases lying between them. Regarding the study as a whole: Subjects displaying graft-donor T cell macrochimerism possessed elevated graft-versus-host to host-versus-graft clonal ratios inside allografts. Ileal or blood samples showed some GvH clones first, and such clones were also found in recipient marrow. Peak circulating GvH clone levels tracked with early post-transplant HvG declines.

Measured with immunoSEQ multiplex PCR; TCRdb has only the in-frame clones, and not every one. The sample has tens of thousands of clones; roughly 89% are singletons. This receptor was identified in a human patient who received an intestinal transplant, so some T cells may come from the graft donor. The chain joins TRBV18 to TRBJ1-1; no definite D call. The sample consisted of PBMCs, taken roughly 65 days after intestinal transplantation. CDR3 nucleotides: TGTGCCAGCTCACCCAATGGAAGGGCCGAGAACACTGAAGCTTTCTTT. It translates to CASSPNGRAENTEAFF.